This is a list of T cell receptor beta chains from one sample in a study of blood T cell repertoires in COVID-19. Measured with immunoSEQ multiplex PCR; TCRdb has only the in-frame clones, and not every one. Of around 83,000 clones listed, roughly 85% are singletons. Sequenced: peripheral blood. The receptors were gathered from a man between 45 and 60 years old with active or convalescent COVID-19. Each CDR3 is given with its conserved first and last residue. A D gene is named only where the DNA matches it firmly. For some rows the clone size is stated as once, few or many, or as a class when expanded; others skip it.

CASSVALLHEQYF TGTGCCAGCAGCGTAGCACTCCTACACGAGCAGTACTTC NA TRBJ2-7 TRBV9 NA
CASSLAGQGPYGYTF TGTGCCAGCAGCTTAGCCGGCCAGGGTCCCTATGGCTACACCTTC NA TRBJ1-2 TRBV7-2 NA
CATSRSGTSGGNTGELFF TGTGCCACCAGCAGGTCCGGGACTAGCGGGGGGAATACCGGGGAGCTGTTTTTT TRBD2 TRBJ2-2 TRBV15 NA
CASSGQGAPGYGYTF TGTGCCAGTAGTGGACAGGGGGCGCCTGGCTATGGCTACACCTTC TRBD1 TRBJ1-2 TRBV19 NA
CAIAGQQETQYF TGTGCCATCGCAGGACAGCAAGAGACCCAGTACTTC NA TRBJ2-5 TRBV10-3 once
CASSTGANTGELFF TGTGCCAGCAGTACAGGGGCGAACACCGGGGAGCTGTTTTTT TRBD1 TRBJ2-2 TRBV9 NA
CASSLVLGPLSNTGELFF TGTGCCAGCAGCTTAGTCCTGGGGCCGCTATCGAACACCGGGGAGCTGTTTTTT NA TRBJ2-2 TRBV13 NA
CASGLVMSETQYF TGTGCTAGTGGTTTGGTAATGTCGGAGACCCAGTACTTC NA TRBJ2-5 TRBV12-5 NA
CASSLGREAGELFF TGCGCCAGCAGCTTGGGACGGGAGGCCGGGGAGCTGTTTTTT TRBD2 TRBJ2-2 TRBV5-1 NA
CASSQDPWGLAGSPQYF TGCGCCAGCAGCCAAGATCCGTGGGGACTAGCGGGATCCCCCCAGTACTTC TRBD2 TRBJ2-5 TRBV4-1 NA
CASSATGGADTIYF TGTGCCAGTAGTGCAACAGGGGGCGCGGACACCATATATTTT TRBD1 TRBJ1-3 TRBV19 NA
CASSLGGLAVQETQYF TGTGCCAGCAGCTTGGGTGGACTAGCGGTACAAGAGACCCAGTACTTC TRBD2 TRBJ2-5 TRBV5-4 NA
CASSPRQGGLYEQYF TGTGCCAGCAGCCCAAGACAGGGGGGACTCTACGAGCAGTACTTC TRBD1 TRBJ2-7 TRBV11-3 NA
CASSSQAINEKLFF TGTGCCAGCAGCTCGCAGGCTATCAATGAAAAACTGTTTTTT NA TRBJ1-4 TRBV5-6 NA
CASSLEGGSYNEQFF TGCGCCAGCAGCTTGGAAGGGGGCTCCTACAATGAGCAGTTCTTC NA TRBJ2-1 TRBV5-1 NA
CASSTEGGANTEAFF TGTGCCAGCAGCACCGAGGGAGGCGCGAACACTGAAGCTTTCTTT NA TRBJ1-1 TRBV6-5 NA
CASSFSRGSTEAFF TGCGCCAGCAGCTTTTCGAGGGGGAGCACTGAAGCTTTCTTT NA TRBJ1-1 TRBV5-1 once
CASSLGQGASEQYF TGTGCCAGCAGCTTGGGGCAGGGGGCAAGCGAGCAGTACTTC TRBD1 TRBJ2-7 TRBV5-8 NA
CASQGQANTEAFF TGCGCCAGCCAGGGACAGGCCAACACTGAAGCTTTCTTT TRBD1 TRBJ1-1 TRBV5-1 NA
CASGQSNSPLHF TGTGCCAGTGGACAGTCTAATTCACCCCTCCACTTT NA TRBJ1-6 TRBV19 NA
CASSEASGSSYEQYF TGTGCCAGCAGTGAAGCTAGCGGGAGCTCCTACGAGCAGTACTTC TRBD2 TRBJ2-7 TRBV6-1 NA
CASGPYVGRIVYGYTF TGCGCCAGCGGGCCTTATGTGGGGCGTATCGTCTATGGCTACACCTTC NA TRBJ1-2 TRBV5-1 NA
CATSDGGSEKLFF TGTGCCACCAGTGATGGGGGGAGTGAAAAACTGTTTTTT NA TRBJ1-4 TRBV24-1 NA
CASSPRTGGRNYGYTF TGCGCCAGCAGCCCGCGGACGGGAGGCCGTAACTATGGCTACACCTTC NA TRBJ1-2 TRBV5-1 NA
CASSPGQVRNYGYTF TGCGCCAGCAGCCCCGGACAGGTGCGGAACTATGGCTACACCTTC TRBD1 TRBJ1-2 TRBV5-1 NA
CSVGGQVSYNEQFF TGCAGCGTGGGGGGACAGGTCTCCTACAATGAGCAGTTCTTC TRBD1 TRBJ2-1 TRBV29-1 once
CASSQGAGLAGRGETQYF TGTGCCAGCAGCCAAGGAGCGGGCCTAGCGGGGAGGGGAGAGACCCAGTACTTC TRBD2 TRBJ2-5 TRBV3-1/TRBV3-2 NA
CASSGNRGEKLFF TGTGCCAGCAGCGGAAACAGGGGGGAAAAACTGTTTTTT TRBD1 TRBJ1-4 TRBV9 NA